Below, one TCR beta chain is given with its context. This specimen comes from a study of blood T cell repertoires in COVID-19. Study overall: Whether acute or convalescent, the COVID-19 samples came from the United States, Italy and Spain. T cells, B-cell-depleted T cells, or PBMCs supplied cDNA or gDNA.

The CDR3 runs to 14 residues. Germline CDR1 LNHDA, CDR2 SQIVND (reference sequence). The V segment lost 3 bases and the J segment 5 bases; nucleotides outside the gene matches: 4. The authors' processing: The authors estimated nucleated cell counts from reference gene primer amplification. Only in-frame clones appear in the TCRdb table, and some are missing; sequencing was by immunoSEQ multiplex PCR. V, J and clone size reflect that table, while D and trimming were determined from the DNA. Of roughly 250,000 clones listed, about nine tenths were seen once; the top ten hold more than 6%. The J gene is TRBJ2-7, the V gene TRBV19, with 10 bases fitting TRBD1. The sequence was collected from a man aged 60 to 69 who had recovered from COVID-19. The sequenced sample consisted of peripheral blood. The CDR3 DNA is TGTGCCAGTAGTATGACAGGGGGCCGAGACGAGCAGTACTTC. Protein: CASSMTGGRDEQYF.